The entry that follows covers one T cell receptor (beta chain) sequence. In the original processing: For nucleated cells, counts were estimated from reference gene primer amplification. Data came from immunoSEQ multiplex PCR; TCRdb stores just in-frame clones and leaves some out. The V and J calls and clone size come from that table; D and trimming were worked out from the DNA. The table lists about 440,000 clones, about 89% of them singletons, with around 4.5% in the top ten. The data were taken from a study of blood T cell repertoires in COVID-19. For the study at large: Specimens from acute and convalescent COVID-19 originated in the United States, Italy and Spain. In each case, the material was cDNA or gDNA derived from T cells, B-cell-depleted T cells, or PBMCs.

V was pared by 8 bases and J by 4 bases, with 10 bases of the junction left unmatched. CDR3 length equals 14 residues. Germline V gene sequence: CDR1 SEHNR, CDR2 FQNEAQ (reference sequence). The receptor's source is a young woman with acute or convalescent COVID-19. The chain carries TRBV7-9 and TRBJ1-1; 7 bases align to TRBD1. The source material was peripheral blood. The CDR3 nucleotides read TGTGCCAGCTCAAAGGGGCAGGGGGGCACTGAAGCTTTCTTT. It specifies CASSKGQGGTEAFF.